These 16 T cell receptor beta chains were sequenced from one sample in a study of shared clonotypes between healthy human individuals. Terminally differentiated effector memory CD45RA+ cells were excluded from the naive CD8 cells, which were CD45RO-negative and positively selected for CCR7. Measured with immunoSEQ multiplex PCR; TCRdb has only the in-frame clones, and not every one. The data contain hundreds of thousands of clones, about 91% of them singletons. Material for sequencing was naive CD8+ T cells sorted from blood. The receptors here all came from a man under 40 in good health.

This clone is a singleton in its sample. This sequence joins TRBV7-9 and TRBJ2-7; tentative D call: TRBD2 (6 bases). Trimming cost V 5 bases and J 0 bases, with 17 bases left between them. Germline V gene sequence: CDR1 SEHNR, CDR2 FQNEAQ (reference sequence). The CDR3 has 16 amino acids. CDR3 protein: CASSTKGGLPSYEQYF. The CDR3 region has the DNA TGTGCCAGCAGCACCAAGGGAGGTTTACCCTCCTACGAGCAGTACTTC.

The V gene is TRBV5-5, the J gene TRBJ2-4; 9 bases agree with TRBD2. Germline values: CDR1 SGHKS, CDR2 YYEKEE (reference sequence). The CDR3 covers 15 residues. The V and J ends lost 2 bases and 8 bases, in that order; junction bases with no gene match: 8. CDR3 nucleotide sequence: TGTGCCAGCAGCTTCGGCGGGAGGGCCGTGGACATTCAGTACTTC. It translates to CASSFGGRAVDIQYF.

In this sample, this clone turned up once. The chain joins TRBV27 to TRBJ2-1; D gene unclear. From germline, CDR1 is MNHEY and CDR2 SMNVEV (reference sequence). Trimming pared 5 bases from V and 0 bases from J, leaving 14 bases between. The CDR3 is 16 residues long. The CDR3 DNA sequence: TGTGCCAGCAGTCCGGGTTTGGGTGGCTCCTACAATGAGCAGTTCTTC. Its protein product is CASSPGLGGSYNEQFF.

Concerning this clone: Additional DNA sequences in this sample encode the identical CDR3. The chain couples TRBV7-9 to TRBJ2-7; TRBD2 might be the D (5 bases). Germline V gene lookup returns CDR1 SEHNR and CDR2 FQNEAQ (reference sequence). V dropped 1 base and J dropped 3 bases, with 10 bases sitting between them. This CDR3 contains 14 residues. Here the CDR3 DNA reads TGTGCCAGCAGCTTAGGAGGGTTAAGCTACGAGCAGTACTTC. Its protein is CASSLGGLSYEQYF.

The CDR3 protein is CASSSRTGATNEKLFF. CDR3 coding DNA: TGTGCCAGCAGCTCAAGGACAGGAGCAACTAATGAAAAACTGTTTTTT. The rearrangement uses TRBV9 and TRBJ1-4; 7 bases are a match to TRBD1. The CDR3 has 16 residues. Germline V gene sequence: CDR1 SGDLS, CDR2 YYNGEE. V was pared by 4 bases and J by 0 bases, with 6 bases of the junction left unmatched.

V and J are TRBV6-5 and TRBJ2-2; D is perhaps TRBD1 (5 bases). The CDR3 has 16 amino acids. Germline V gives CDR1 MNHEY, CDR2 SVGAGI. Trimming cost V 4 bases and J 1 base, with 13 bases left between them. Here the CDR3 reads CASSSPTVLNTGELFF. The CDR3 nucleotides read TGTGCCAGCAGTTCACCGACAGTTCTGAACACCGGGGAGCTGTTTTTT.

The V call is TRBV6-5, the J call TRBJ2-1; TRBD1 or TRBD2 may be the D gene (5 bases each). Germline loops: CDR1 MNHEY, CDR2 SVGAGI. The CDR3 spans 15 residues. The germline V and J ends were trimmed by 2 bases and 5 bases, with 13 bases remaining between them. The CDR3 DNA sequence: TGTGCCAGCAGTTACGTTGGCTGGGGGAACAATGAGCAGTTCTTC. As protein: CASSYVGWGNNEQFF.

As regards this clone: Its ends do not fully match the called genes, so a read error is possible. The V and J genes are TRBV29-1 and TRBJ2-3; 11 bases match TRBD2. This CDR3 has 15 residues. Germline CDR1 is SQVTM and CDR2 is ANQGSEA. The CDR3, as DNA: TGCAGCGTGGAAGGGACTAGCGGAGGCACAGATACGCAGTATTTT. Encoded protein: CSVEGTSGGTDTQYF.

The chain joins TRBV7-9 to TRBJ2-5; D ambiguous. V lost 4 bases, J lost 3 bases, and 18 bases lay in between. From germline, CDR1 is SEHNR and CDR2 FQNEAQ (reference sequence). There are 16 residues in the CDR3. The CDR3 reads CASSSILYKTEETQYF. CDR3 DNA sequence: TGTGCCAGCAGCTCGATTCTATACAAGACCGAAGAGACCCAGTACTTC.

This chain connects TRBV27 to TRBJ1-1; D is undetermined. Trimming left V 8 bases short and J 2 bases short, with 6 bases between. This CDR3 contains 11 residues. Germline V lookup: CDR1 MNHEY, CDR2 SMNVEV (reference sequence). The CDR3 DNA is TGTGCCAGCGCCCTAAACACTGAAGCTTTCTTT. Encoded protein: CASALNTEAFF.

The rearrangement uses TRBV6-1 and TRBJ1-2; 8 nucleotides agree with TRBD1. The trim removed 5 bases at V and 6 bases at J, leaving 11 bases unmatched. CDR3 length: 15 amino acids. Germline CDR1 and CDR2: MNHNS and SASEGT. The CDR3 loop reads CASSTHQGAGDGYTF. The CDR3 bases are TGTGCCAGCAGTACCCATCAGGGGGCGGGAGATGGCTACACCTTC.

The table lists this clone with a count of one. The chain has TRBV27 and TRBJ1-5, with unresolved D. V was trimmed by 4 bases and J by 1 base, leaving 8 bases between them. Per the germline V gene, CDR1 is MNHEY and CDR2 is SMNVEV (reference sequence). The CDR3 is made up of 14 amino acids. DNA of the CDR3: TGTGCCAGCAGTTCAAGAGGGAGCAATCAGCCCCAGCATTTT. Its protein is CASSSRGSNQPQHF.

The chain uses TRBV2 and TRBJ2-3; 12 positions match TRBD2. The CDR3 sequence is 15 residues long. The V gene's germline CDR1 is SNHLY and CDR2 FYNNEI. The junction had 3 bases not matched to a gene; V was cut back by 3 bases and J by 5 bases. CDR3 loop: CASSEVGLAGDTQYF. CDR3 coding DNA: TGTGCCAGCAGTGAGGTGGGACTAGCGGGAGATACGCAGTATTTT.

V usage is TRBV7-6 and J usage is TRBJ2-7; 14 bases are shared with TRBD2. The CDR3 is made up of 15 amino acids. Germline V gene sequence: CDR1 SGHVS, CDR2 FNYEAQ. Trimming removed 5 bases from V and 6 bases from J; junction bases left unmatched: 6. Here the CDR3 DNA reads TGTGCCAGCAGCCCGGGACTAGCGGGAGTCTCCGAGCAGTACTTC. Amino acid sequence: CASSPGLAGVSEQYF.

The chain employs TRBV29-1 and TRBJ2-7; no clear D gene. Between the trimmed V and J ends, which lost 4 bases and 0 bases, there was a span of 13 bases. CDR3 length equals 14 residues. The V gene's germline CDR1 is SQVTM and CDR2 ANQGSEA. The CDR3 sequence: CSVVPAKSSYEQYF. The DNA for the CDR3 is TGCAGCGTTGTTCCAGCTAAAAGCTCCTACGAGCAGTACTTC.

The V gene is TRBV11-2, the J gene TRBJ1-4, with 12 nucleotides matching TRBD1. V dropped 4 bases and J dropped 3; count of bases not matched to a gene: 9. This CDR3 contains 18 residues. Per the germline V gene, CDR1 is SGHAT and CDR2 is FQNNGV. The CDR3 DNA reads as TGTGCCAGCAGCTCCTCCGGGACAGGGGGCGATGCTAATGAAAAACTGTTTTTT. Its translation: CASSSSGTGGDANEKLFF.